The entry below describes one T cell receptor (beta chain). Its antigen is still unknown. No base-level quality is on record; no much larger clone is a single base apart. The Quick-DNA Microprep Kit was used to extract genomic DNA from the sorted cells. Amplification of TCRbeta DNA was done with the immunoSEQ hsTCRbeta kit, following the protocol from the manufacturer. An Illumina MiSeq instrument was used to sequence the TCRbeta libraries. Concerning the study's data processing: Following removal of out-of-frame sequences, some 2 million distinct TCRbeta sequences were retained, with an average of about 63,000 per individual. Each individual was scored using the number of roughly 150 previously reported CMV-associated TCRbeta sequences that the individual carried and the total number of productive distinct TCRbeta sequences. A beta-binomial model was reimplemented in Python, and random forests from scikit-learn, run with default parameters, were trained on data from the US cohort. Classifier performance on the Belgian cohort was summarized as median AUC with percentile confidence intervals calculated over 10,000 bootstrap iterations. Drawn from immuneACCESS, this table holds only the in-frame rearrangements with V and J called that TCRdb kept. Clones are partly lost; checked studies trace under half to an unresolved V gene and leave the rest unexplained. The V and J calls and the clone size are those of that table, but D and trimming were determined from the DNA. The sample table records around 32,000 clones; around 74% of these occur just once. The ten most abundant clones make up 0.5% to 0.65% of the sample.

This sample was included in a study of memory CD4+ T cells and cytomegalovirus serostatus (dated by TCRdb to the late 2010s). Some background on the complete study: The roughly 35 healthy Belgian adults in the cohort included 9 who were CMV seropositive and approximately 25 who were CMV seronegative. To replicate a published TCR-based CMV serostatus classifier, the study sequenced CD4+ memory TCRbeta repertoires from a Belgian cohort whose cytomegalovirus serostatus was known.

What the research found in general, with its limitations: Of under 200 previously reported CMV-associated TCRbeta sequences, over 65 appeared in the CD4+ memory repertoires, each in one to five individuals. Unlike the original study, which covered naive and memory CD4+ and CD8+ populations, the Belgian study sequenced only CD4+CD45RO+ memory cells. For CMV serostatus prediction, a median bootstrapped AUC of about 0.95 was reached with the original framework, and a median bootstrapped AUC of about 0.9 was reached with a US-trained random forest. The results were read as suggesting that the CMV-associated TCR signature is, for the most part, present in the CD4+ memory repertoire. On the Belgian cohort, the classifier based on the original framework reached a median bootstrapped AUC of nearly 0.96, with a 95% CI of 0.76-1.00.

A FACSAria II was used to sort memory CD4+ T cells, defined as single viable CD3+CD4+CD8-CD45RO+ cells. CMV serostatus was assessed using a Roche Elecsys assay, by which serum IgG against CMV pp150, pp28, p38 and p52 was detected. After thawing, total CD4+ T cells were enriched by positive selection with CD4 magnetic microbeads. The samples came from a separate study whose specific focus was interrogating the CD4+ T cell memory repertoire. Peripheral blood mononuclear cells were isolated and cryopreserved according to standard operating procedures, and serum was stored at -80 degrees C. The staining relied on CD3-PerCP (BW264/56), CD4-APC (RPA-T4), CD45RO-PE (UCHT1) and CD8-Pacific Orange (3B5) antibodies, and Sytox blue was used to exclude non-viable cells. CDR3 length: 13 amino acids, cysteine to phenylalanine. Of the read, only the CDR3 DNA is kept; its 39 bases are in frame from base 1. Via the germline V gene, CDR1 is SQVTM and CDR2 ANQGSEA. The germline ends are 19 bases apart after V is trimmed by 2 bases and J by 15 bases.

Sequencing used memory CD4+ T cells from blood. The clonotype was recovered from an adult in good health and CMV-seronegative. Some clones in this sample may be carry-over from other donors' samples. The chain couples TRBV29-1 to TRBJ2-2; no D gene call is confident. The CDR3 reads CSVESDGSRAVFF. In nucleotides, the sequence is TGCAGCGTTGAATCGGACGGGTCCCGGGCGGTGTTTTTT.